One sample yielded the 11 T cell receptor beta chains listed below, sequenced in a study of cytomegalovirus exposure and HLA in healthy donors. Only in-frame clones appear in the TCRdb table, and some are missing; sequencing was by immunoSEQ multiplex PCR. The sample has 150,000 or so clones; around nine tenths are singletons. The sample comprised PBMCs. The receptors were gathered from a man between 18 and 35 years old in good health and CMV-seropositive.

The chain carries TRBV2 and TRBJ2-2, with a tentative D call TRBD2 (5 bases). The CDR3 consists of 14 residues. CDR1 and CDR2 (germline): SNHLY, FYNNEI. Trimming left V 3 bases short and J 5 bases short, with 10 bases between. CDR3 DNA sequence: TGTGCCAGCAGTGACGGACTTCAGACCGGGGAGCTGTTTTTT. Translating it yields CASSDGLQTGELFF.

The V call is TRBV25-1, the J call TRBJ1-2, with 7 positions matching TRBD1. Germline loops: CDR1 MGHDK, CDR2 SYGVNS. This CDR3 contains 14 residues. The V gene end was trimmed by 5 bases and the J gene end by 5 bases; junction bases not matched to a gene: 8. In DNA form, the CDR3 reads TGTGCCAGCAGTAACGCAGGGGGTAGTTATGGCTACACCTTC. Its translation is CASSNAGGSYGYTF.

The chain is built from TRBV28 and TRBJ1-1; 8 nucleotides align to TRBD1. There are 20 residues in the CDR3. J gave up 0 bases and V 3 bases, and 18 bases lay outside the gene matches. CDR1 MDHEN and CDR2 SYDVKM come from the germline V gene. The CDR3 sequence is CASSLRGRGLLPMMNTEAFF. The CDR3 DNA reads TGTGCCAGCAGTTTGAGGGGCAGGGGGCTCTTACCTATGATGAACACTGAAGCTTTCTTT.

V and J are TRBV5-6 and TRBJ1-5; D gene unclear. Germline V lookup: CDR1 SGHDT, CDR2 YYEEEE. The CDR3 has 13 amino acids. Trimming pared 3 bases from V and 9 bases from J, leaving 13 bases between. CDR3 nucleotides: TGTGCCAGCAGCTCGGGTCTCCTGGGGCCCCAGCATTTT. The encoded protein is CASSSGLLGPQHF.

The V and J genes are TRBV14 and TRBJ1-6; 9 bases align to TRBD1. CDR1 and CDR2 from the germline V gene are SGHDN and FVKESK. CDR3 length: 12 residues. With V trimmed by 5 bases and J by 14 bases, 4 bases remained unmatched. The CDR3 region has the DNA TGTGCCAGCAGCGGATGGGACAGGGCCCTCCACTTT. This translates into CASSGWDRALHF.

The J gene is TRBJ1-5, the V gene TRBV5-8, with D perhaps matching TRBD1 (5 bases). V was clipped by 4 bases and J by 5 bases, with 13 bases between them. The CDR3 has 14 amino acids. Germline values: CDR1 SGHTS, CDR2 YDEGEE. In DNA, the CDR3 is TGTGCCAGCAGCCCGGGACTGGGGTATCAGCCCCAGCATTTT. This encodes CASSPGLGYQPQHF.

The rearrangement joins TRBV6-1 to TRBJ1-2; 12 positions agree with TRBD1. The CDR3 runs 14 residues. Germline lookup yields CDR1 MNHNS and CDR2 SASEGT. The trim removed 6 bases at V and 8 bases at J, leaving 7 bases unmatched. The CDR3 DNA is TGTGCCAGCAGCCCTCTTGGGACAGGGGGCGGCTACACCTTC. Its translation is CASSPLGTGGGYTF.

This clone was counted between two and nine times. The chain recombines TRBV5-1 with TRBJ2-2, with 13 bases fitting TRBD2. The trim removed 3 bases at V and 2 bases at J, leaving 7 bases unmatched. Per germline, CDR1 SGHRS and CDR2 YFSETQ. The length of the CDR3 is 18 residues. The CDR3 region has the DNA TGCGCCAGCAGCTCTAGGACTAGCGGGGGCCTAAACACCGGGGAGCTGTTTTTT. This encodes CASSSRTSGGLNTGELFF.

The CDR3 protein is CASTSLGTGEKLFF. The CDR3 DNA reads as TGTGCCAGCACCTCCCTCGGGACAGGGGAAAAACTGTTTTTT. The rearrangement links TRBV27 to TRBJ1-4; TRBD1 matches 9 bases. Trimming cost V 7 bases and J 8 bases; bases outside gene matches: 8. Germline V gene sequence: CDR1 MNHEY, CDR2 SMNVEV (reference sequence). The CDR3 extends over 14 amino acids.

The rearrangement joins TRBV18 to TRBJ1-3; 7 bases fit TRBD1. The CDR3 spans 14 residues. Germline lookup yields CDR1 KGHSH and CDR2 LQKENI. The V gene end was trimmed by 4 bases and the J gene end by 2 bases; junction bases not matched to a gene: 2. The CDR3 sequence is CASSRTGPGNTIYF. Written as DNA, the CDR3 is TGTGCCAGCTCACGGACAGGCCCTGGAAACACCATATATTTT.

The table lists this clone with a count of one. The V call is TRBV9, the J call TRBJ2-1, with 9 nucleotides matching TRBD1. Germline CDR1 SGDLS, CDR2 YYNGEE. With V trimmed by 7 bases and J by 4 bases, 9 bases remained unmatched. CDR3 length: 15 amino acids. CDR3 protein: CASGKQGAVYNEQFF. DNA for the CDR3: TGTGCCAGCGGGAAACAGGGGGCCGTATACAATGAGCAGTTCTTC.